This T cell receptor beta chain was retrieved from a study of blood T cell repertoires in COVID-19. Study context: There were acute and convalescent COVID-19 samples, and they came from the United States, Italy and Spain. The analysed material was cDNA or gDNA that came from T cells, B-cell-depleted T cells, or PBMCs.

In the original analysis: Reference gene primers were amplified, and this amplification served to estimate nucleated cell counts. TCRdb's copy holds only in-frame clones and misses some; the assay was immunoSEQ multiplex PCR. The V and J calls and clone size come from that table; D and trimming were worked out from the DNA. The sample lists about 180,000 clones; approximately 85% were seen once. Trimming took off 0 bases at V and 3 bases at J, with 11 bases between the two ends. Looked up from germline, CDR1 is SEHNR and CDR2 is FQNEAQ (reference sequence). CDR3 size: 15 residues. V usage is TRBV7-9 and J usage is TRBJ1-1; TRBD1 might be the D (5 bases). The receptor was isolated from a woman at least 80 years old with acute or convalescent COVID-19. Sequencing input: peripheral blood. CDR3 nucleotides: TGTGCCAGCAGCTTAGCCACAGGACGGTACACTGAAGCTTTCTTT. Translated: CASSLATGRYTEAFF.